This T cell receptor (beta chain) was captured in a study of T cells in Graves' hyperthyroidism and ophthalmopathy. Amplification of TCR beta CDR3 regions used RNA as the template. Carried out on the TCR CDR3, a first-round RT-PCR used the HTBI primer set. TCRdb reprocessed the multiplex PCR reads with MiXCR, giving one entry per CDR3 protein. The sample has some 350,000 distinct CDR3 sequences, around a sixth seen once. Germline V lookup: CDR1 KGHDR, CDR2 SFDVKD. This CDR3 spans 14 amino acids. Deletions cut 6 bases from V and 4 bases from J, with 11 bases between. Notes on this clonotype: The target antigen is unknown.

Not enrolled were patients with uncontrolled infection, other autoimmune disease, pregnancy or lactation. Thyroid ultrasound, orbital computed tomography, clinical symptoms, and serum thyroxine and TRAb underpinned diagnoses. Study findings and constraints: Clonotypes that were expanded in thyroid above 0.001 mostly appeared in blood too.

The rearrangement uses TRBV24-1 and TRBJ2-2; D unclear. The source is a woman younger than 35 with Graves' hyperthyroidism that later progressed to Graves' ophthalmopathy. Sequenced input: blood. The CDR3: CATSRSPSTGELFF. The CDR3 DNA is TGTGCCACCAGTCGGTCGCCTTCCACCGGGGAGCTGTTTTTT.